This TCR beta chain was retrieved from a study of shared clonotypes between healthy human individuals. Study-wide results and limits: Naive subsets tended to show greater estimated richness than memory subsets. It was only blood that was sampled, and tissue repertoires likely differ.

Execution of the assay was at deep level. Genomic DNA (from each subset) was split evenly across several immunoSEQ plates. TCRdb's copy holds only in-frame clones and misses some; the assay was immunoSEQ multiplex PCR. The sample gives about 1.1 million clones, around 82% of which show up once; under 0.65% is in the top ten. The V and J ends lost 3 bases and 0 bases respectively, with 10 bases between them. CDR1 and CDR2 (germline): MNHNS, SASEGT. The CDR3 loop spans 15 amino acids. Comment on this clone: The antigen is not known.

Material: memory CD4+ T cells from PBMCs. The subset is: CD45RA-negative fraction. This rearrangement joins TRBV6-1 to TRBJ2-3, with D hard to call. This TCR came from a man younger than 30 in good health. Some clones in this sample may be carry-over from other donors' samples. In DNA, the CDR3 is TGTGCCAGCAGTGAGGCCACCACGAGCACAGATACGCAGTATTTT. Protein sequence: CASSEATTSTDTQYF.